The entry that follows covers one T cell receptor beta chain sequence. The target antigen is unknown. The V end was cut by 3 bases, the J end by 5 bases, with 13 bases between. The CDR3 is 15 amino acids. The germline gives CDR1 LNHNV, CDR2 YYDKDF (reference sequence). The data were taken from a study of T-cell memory formation after mild COVID-19. Sample barcodes and UMIs were carried by the TCR alpha and TCR beta cDNA libraries that 5'RACE generated with constant-segment primers. MiXCR was run by TCRdb on the 5' RACE reads, yielding one entry per CDR3 protein. The table shows more than 350,000 distinct CDR3 sequences, with under 25% occurring only once. Study results and caveats: The appearance of some responding clones in pre-infection memory suggested that cross-reactive memory joined. Mainly CM and EM harbored the contracting CD4+ clones; mainly EMRA harbored the CD8+ ones.

V usage is TRBV15 and J usage is TRBJ2-2, with D perhaps TRBD2 (7 bases). The sequenced sample consisted of PBMCs or a T cell subset sorted from them (not recorded which). The clonotype was recovered from an adult woman who had mild COVID-19 (a few samples of this study predate the infection). Cell type and time point are not known. Here the CDR3 reads CATSRGGTNTGELFF. As DNA, the CDR3 is TGTGCCACCAGCAGGGGGGGGACAAATACCGGGGAGCTGTTTTTT. Complete variable domain (other parts from reference TRBV15 and TRBJ2-2): DAMVIQNPRYQVTQFGKPVTLSCSQTLNHNVMYWYQQKSSQAPKLLFHYYDKDFNNEADTPDNFQSRRPNTSFCFLDIRSPGLGDTAMYLCATSRGGTNTGELFFGEGSRLTVL.